These 27 T cell receptor beta chains came from one sample sequenced in a study of post-analysis software for immune sequencing data. Points from the study as a whole: In patients, TRBV5-6, TRBV5-1 and TRBV20-1 belonged to five TRBV segments found more frequently than in controls.

Built from TCR beta cDNA, the libraries had unique molecular identifiers in them. TCRdb itself ran the PCR reads through MiXCR, one entry per CDR3 protein. The data hold approximately 400,000 distinct CDR3 sequences, with approximately 38% observed a single time. The antigens these receptors bind are not known. The specimen sequenced was blood. These receptors were taken from a girl aged 5-17 years with multiple sclerosis.

This clonotype was picked up a small number of times. This chain joins TRBV3-1 and TRBJ1-5; no definite D call. This CDR3 has 13 residues. Germline CDR1 is LGHDT and CDR2 is YNNKEL (reference sequence). V lost 0 bases to trimming and J lost 7 bases, with 7 bases between them. In DNA form, the CDR3 reads TGTGCCAGCAGCCAAGAGGAGCGCCAGCCCCAGCATTTT. It codes for CASSQEERQPQHF.

The chain uses TRBV7-2 and TRBJ2-2, with a possible D match to TRBD1 (5 bases). CDR3 length: 15 residues. Germline CDR1 is SGHTA and CDR2 is FQGNSA. Trimming took off 3 bases at V and 4 bases at J, with 12 bases between the two ends. CDR3: CASSFYSQGTGELFF. The CDR3 DNA reads as TGTGCCAGCAGCTTCTACAGTCAGGGCACCGGGGAGCTGTTTTTT.

This clonotype was seen more than once but under ten times. The rearrangement links TRBV4-3 to TRBJ1-2; 9 positions match TRBD1. The CDR3 sequence is 15 residues long. The V and J ends lost 0 bases and 4 bases, in that order; junction bases with no gene match: 3. Germline CDR1 LGHNA, CDR2 YSLEER. The CDR3 here is CASSQDTGGVYGYTF. The DNA for the CDR3 is TGCGCCAGCAGCCAAGATACAGGGGGCGTCTATGGCTACACCTTC.

This clonotype was seen more than once but under ten times. The J gene is TRBJ1-1, the V gene TRBV6-5, with D perhaps TRBD1 (5 bases). Germline-derived CDR1 and CDR2 are MNHEY and SVGAGI. CDR3 length: 14 residues. The germline V and J ends were trimmed by 6 bases and 1 base, with 12 bases remaining between them. The CDR3 bases are TGTGCCAGCAGAAGTGGGGCAGAGAACACTGAAGCTTTCTTT. It is translated as CASRSGAENTEAFF.

This clonotype was found a few times. This chain uses TRBV7-9 with TRBJ2-7, with 10 bases aligning to TRBD1. The V gene's germline CDR1 is SEHNR and CDR2 FQNEAQ (reference sequence). Losses at the gene ends were 5 bases for V and 5 bases for J; bases not matched to a gene: 9. The CDR3 is 15 residues long. The CDR3 here is CASSLPTGGFNEQYF. The CDR3 bases are TGTGCCAGCAGCCTACCGACAGGGGGCTTCAACGAGCAGTACTTC. The whole variable domain, filled in from reference TRBV7-9 and TRBJ2-7, reads DTGVSQNPRHKITKRGQNVTFRCDPISEHNRLYWYRQTLGQGPEFLTYFQNEAQLEKSRLLSDRFSAERPKGSFSTLEIQRTEQGDSAMYLCASSLPTGGFNEQYFGPGTRLTVT.

This clonotype was picked up a small number of times. The chain uses TRBV9 and TRBJ2-5, with 12 bases fitting TRBD2. The ends lost 0 bases at V and 5 bases at J; junction bases unmatched: 5. The germline V gene encodes CDR1 SGDLS and CDR2 YYNGEE. The CDR3 sequence is 16 residues long. In nucleotides, the CDR3 is TGTGCCAGCAGCGTAGGCGGACTAGCGGGGACGGAGACCCAGTACTTC. This gives the protein CASSVGGLAGTETQYF.

This clonotype has ten or more counts. This rearrangement joins TRBV12-3 or TRBV12-4 to TRBJ1-1, with D unresolved. The CDR3 runs to 12 residues. V was clipped by 3 bases and J by 6 bases, with 8 bases between them. The CDR3 here is CASSLVGSEAFF. The CDR3 DNA sequence: TGTGCCAGCAGTTTGGTAGGATCTGAAGCTTTCTTT.

The chain combines TRBV6-5 with TRBJ1-5, with D maybe TRBD1 (5 bases). Germline lookup yields CDR1 MNHEY and CDR2 SVGAGI. The CDR3 sequence is 15 residues long. V was trimmed by 7 bases and J by 2 bases, leaving 15 bases between them. The DNA of the CDR3 is TGTGCCAGCACCCCTGGAGGAGGGGGCAATCAGCCCCAGCATTTT. It is translated as CASTPGGGGNQPQHF.

This clonotype was counted many times. The chain recombines TRBV3-1 with TRBJ2-1, with unresolved D. The germline CDR1 and CDR2 sequences are LGHDT and YNNKEL (reference sequence). The ends were cut back, 1 base at V and 4 bases at J, with 8 bases in the middle. This CDR3 has 14 amino acids. The CDR3 loop reads CASSQGGAYNEQFF. CDR3 sequence (DNA): TGTGCCAGCAGCCAAGGGGGTGCTTACAATGAGCAGTTCTTC.

This chain joins TRBV7-2 and TRBJ1-1; D gene uncertain. CDR1 is SGHTA and CDR2 is FQGNSA in the germline V gene. V was shortened by 6 bases and J by 5 bases, with 13 bases between the two germline ends. The CDR3 has 13 amino acids. The DNA for the CDR3 is TGTGCCAGCAGAGGACGCGGAGGAACTGAAGCTTTCTTT. It translates to CASRGRGGTEAFF.

V is TRBV7-9 and J is TRBJ1-2, with 7 bases that match TRBD1. Trimming at V came to 0 bases and at J to 7 bases, leaving 11 bases not matched to a gene. Looked up from germline, CDR1 is SEHNR and CDR2 is FQNEAQ (reference sequence). The CDR3 has 16 residues. The CDR3 nucleotides are TGTGCCAGCAGCTTAGCCCTTTGGGGGACAGTTGGTGGCTACACCTTC. This encodes CASSLALWGTVGGYTF.

This clonotype came up a few times. The chain combines TRBV7-9 with TRBJ2-5, with a weak D call TRBD2 (5 bases). The end of the DNA fits TRBJ2-7 better, so the J call may be wrong. The CDR3 is made up of 15 amino acids. CDR1 and CDR2 from the germline V gene are SEHNR and FQNEAQ (reference sequence). The CDR3 loop is CASSFVPRGRDEQYF. In DNA form, the CDR3 reads TGTGCCAGCAGCTTTGTTCCTCGGGGTAGAGACGAGCAGTACTTC.

The CDR3 region is CASSLREGGGGTQYF. The CDR3 DNA follows: TGTGCCAGCAGCTTAAGGGAAGGGGGCGGAGGTACGCAGTATTTT. V gene TRBV5-5 combines with J gene TRBJ2-3; 7 nucleotides match TRBD1. V lost 2 bases, J lost 8 bases, and 11 bases stayed unmatched. This CDR3 has 15 amino acids. CDR1 and CDR2 (germline): SGHKS, YYEKEE (reference sequence). Complete variable domain (other parts from reference TRBV5-5 and TRBJ2-3): DAGVTQSPTHLIKTRGQQVTLRCSPISGHKSVSWYQQVLGQGPQFIFQYYEKEERGRGNFPDRFSARQFPNYSSELNVNALLLGDSALYLCASSLREGGGGTQYFGPGTRLTVL.

This clonotype was observed a few times. The J gene is TRBJ2-7, the V gene TRBV7-9, with D perhaps matching TRBD1 or TRBD2 (5 bases each). The last part of the DNA fits TRBJ2-5 better; the J call may be wrong. The CDR3 sequence is 14 residues long. Germline-derived CDR1 and CDR2 are SEHNR and FQNEAQ (reference sequence). The CDR3 DNA sequence: TGTGCCAGCAGCGACGGGACCGCAGAGCAGACCCAGTACTTC. Translating gives CASSDGTAEQTQYF.

The V gene is TRBV4-3, the J gene TRBJ2-7; tentatively, D is TRBD1 (6 bases). Trimming cost V 0 bases and J 2 bases, with 14 bases left between them. The CDR3 has 16 amino acids. Germline V lookup: CDR1 LGHNA, CDR2 YSLEER. CDR3 protein: CASSQEWDTMAYEQYF. Here the CDR3 DNA reads TGCGCCAGCAGCCAAGAGTGGGACACGATGGCCTACGAGCAGTACTTC.

This rearrangement joins TRBV10-3 to TRBJ2-5, with TRBD1 matching 7 bases. CDR3 size: 13 residues. The V gene end was trimmed by 5 bases and the J gene end by 3 bases; junction bases not matched to a gene: 3. Germline lookup yields CDR1 ENHRY and CDR2 SYGVKD. This CDR3 is CAISPGQKETQYF. CDR3 DNA: TGTGCCATCAGTCCGGGACAGAAAGAGACCCAGTACTTC.

This clonotype has ten or more counts. The chain is built from TRBV12-3 or TRBV12-4 and TRBJ2-7; D call uncertain. The V gene lost 10 bases and the J gene lost 2 bases, with 12 bases spanning the gap. The CDR3 runs 12 residues. The CDR3 spells CATSQGAYEQYF. For the CDR3, the DNA is TGTGCCACCTCCCAAGGAGCCTACGAGCAGTACTTC.

The V and J genes are TRBV27 and TRBJ1-6; D remains ambiguous. Deletions cut 7 bases from V and 2 bases from J, with 9 bases between. The germline V gene encodes CDR1 MNHEY and CDR2 SMNVEV (reference sequence). There are 14 residues in the CDR3. The CDR3 loop reads CASTSQPYNSPLHF. The CDR3 nucleotides are TGTGCCAGCACCTCCCAGCCCTATAATTCACCCCTCCACTTT.

The genes are TRBV6-2 or TRBV6-3 and TRBJ2-2, with a weak D call TRBD2 (5 bases). The CDR3 contains 15 residues. Between the trimmed V and J ends, which lost 0 bases and 7 bases, there was a span of 12 bases. Per germline, CDR1 MNHEY and CDR2 SVGEGT. CDR3 in amino acids: CASSYSGVLYGELFF. CDR3 coding DNA: TGTGCCAGCAGTTACTCCGGGGTGCTTTACGGGGAGCTGTTTTTT.

This clonotype was counted only a few times. This chain uses TRBV6-5 with TRBJ2-3, with D hard to call. This CDR3 comprises 15 residues. V was shortened by 3 bases and J by 0 bases, with 10 bases between the two germline ends. CDR1 MNHEY and CDR2 SVGAGI come from the germline V gene. The CDR3 DNA sequence: TGTGCCAGCAGTTATGGATCCGCTAGCACAGATACGCAGTATTTT. Protein: CASSYGSASTDTQYF.

Turning to this clonotype: The junction and the germline gene differ at one end; a read error may be behind it. The chain joins TRBV3-1 to TRBJ1-1, with D hard to call. CDR3 size: 15 residues. CDR1 LGHDT and CDR2 YNNKEL come from the germline V gene (reference sequence). The CDR3 spells CASSHPGHGNTETFF. CDR3 DNA sequence: TGTGCCAGCAGCCACCCCGGGCACGGGAACACTGAAACTTTCTTT.

The chain joins TRBV7-2 to TRBJ2-7, with 12 bases fitting TRBD2. This CDR3 has 14 amino acids. The trim removed 5 bases at V and 10 bases at J, leaving 9 bases unmatched. Germline lookup yields CDR1 SGHTA and CDR2 FQGNSA. CDR3 in amino acids: CASSPLTSGGLQYF. Written as DNA, the CDR3 is TGTGCCAGCAGCCCACTGACTAGCGGGGGACTCCAGTACTTC.

The chain carries TRBV2 and TRBJ2-5; D is unresolved. The CDR3 is made up of 12 amino acids. V was shortened by 2 bases and J by 5 bases, with 6 bases between the two germline ends. Per the germline V gene, CDR1 is SNHLY and CDR2 is FYNNEI. The DNA for the CDR3 is TGTGCCAGCAGTGAACAGGAGGAGACCCAGTACTTC. It is translated as CASSEQEETQYF. Based on the CDR3 plus reference TRBV2 and TRBJ2-5, the full variable domain is EPEVTQTPSHQVTQMGQEVILRCVPISNHLYFYWYRQILGQKVEFLVSFYNNEISEKSEIFDDQFSVERPDGSNFTLKIRSTKLEDSAMYFCASSEQEETQYFGPGTRLLVL.

On this clonotype: A junction boundary mismatches the germline segment, possibly from a read error. The chain recombines TRBV29-1 with TRBJ1-2, with D hard to call. The CDR3 has 13 amino acids. Germline CDR1 and CDR2: SQVTM and ANQGSEA. The CDR3 here is CSAEDGVNYGYTF. CDR3 DNA: TGCAGCGCTGAAGATGGGGTTAACTATGGCTACACCTTC.

This clonotype occurred a few times. As DNA, the CDR3 is TGTGCCAGCAGTTTAGTCAGGGACGAGACCCAGTACTTC. This encodes CASSLVRDETQYF. The chain has TRBV12-3 or TRBV12-4 and TRBJ2-5; D assignment may be TRBD1 or TRBD2 (5 bases each). The CDR3 totals 13 residues. V lost 1 base to trimming and J lost 5 bases, with 8 bases between them.

In its sample, this clonotype was seen a few times. A read error may explain this, as a much larger clone is one base away. V gene TRBV6-6 combines with J gene TRBJ2-5; D remains unclear. The J call may not be correct, given that the DNA end is closer to TRBJ2-7. The CDR3 totals 15 residues. The V gene's germline CDR1 is MNHNY and CDR2 SVGAGI (reference sequence). The CDR3, as DNA: TGTGCCAGCAGTTACTTGTTTACGGGCTGTTACGAGCAGTACTTC. Translated: CASSYLFTGCYEQYF.

The chain carries TRBV7-2 and TRBJ1-2; 7 bases are a match to TRBD1. Germline V gives CDR1 SGHTA, CDR2 FQGNSA. Trimming removed 4 bases from V and 5 bases from J; junction bases left unmatched: 7. The CDR3 totals 14 residues. This CDR3 is CASSYGGDSYGYTF. The DNA for the CDR3 is TGTGCCAGCAGCTACGGAGGGGACAGTTATGGCTACACCTTC.